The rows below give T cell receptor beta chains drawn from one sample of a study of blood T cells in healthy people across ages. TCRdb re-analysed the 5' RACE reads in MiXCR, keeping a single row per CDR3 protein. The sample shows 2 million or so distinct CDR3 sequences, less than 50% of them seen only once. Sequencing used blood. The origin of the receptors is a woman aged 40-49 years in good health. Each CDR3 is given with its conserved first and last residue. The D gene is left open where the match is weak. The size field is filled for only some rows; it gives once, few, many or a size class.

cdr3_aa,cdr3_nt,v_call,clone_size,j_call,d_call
CSAHRDTVEQYF,TGCAGTGCCCACCGGGACACCGTCGAGCAGTACTTC,TRBV20-1,few,TRBJ2-7,.
CASSFSSGGRGTREQFF,TGTGCCAGCAGCTTCTCTAGCGGGGGGCGGGGAACCCGTGAGCAGTTCTTC,TRBV7-2,.,TRBJ2-1,TRBD2
CASTPLTGGTDTQYF,TGCGCCAGCACGCCCCTCACGGGGGGCACAGATACGCAGTATTTT,TRBV4-1,.,TRBJ2-3,.
CASRATGQGSNEQFF,TGTGCCAGCAGAGCCACGGGACAGGGCAGCAATGAGCAGTTCTTC,TRBV7-3,.,TRBJ2-1,TRBD1
CASSFAGTVGGYTF,TGTGCCAGCAGCTTCGCCGGGACAGTAGGGGGCTACACCTTC,TRBV25-1,.,TRBJ1-2,TRBD1
CASSPTGTEQFF,TGTGCCAGCAGCCCGACAGGGACTGAGCAGTTCTTC,TRBV6-5,.,TRBJ2-1,TRBD1
CASSIPSGGGYNEQFF,TGTGCCAGCAGTATACCTTCAGGGGGTGGCTACAATGAGCAGTTCTTC,TRBV28,few,TRBJ2-1,TRBD1
CASSSRGVHTEAFF,TGTGCCAGCAGTTCTAGGGGGGTCCACACTGAAGCTTTCTTT,TRBV6-6,.,TRBJ1-1,.
CSARATEGFFGTDTQYF,TGCAGTGCTAGGGCGACGGAAGGTTTTTTTGGCACAGATACGCAGTATTTT,TRBV20-1,.,TRBJ2-3,.
CASIPRVSSYNERFF,TGTGCCAGCATACCCAGGGTTAGCTCCTACAATGAGCGGTTCTTC,TRBV6-1,once,TRBJ2-1,.
CSAIDRLIEPQHF,TGCAGTGCGATTGACAGGCTCATCGAGCCCCAGCATTTT,TRBV20-1,once,TRBJ1-5,.
CASSFAEGGEKLFF,TGTGCCAGCAGCTTTGCGGAGGGAGGCGAAAAACTGTTTTTT,TRBV7-2,.,TRBJ1-4,.
CSARWGGLYNEQFF,TGCAGTGCTAGGTGGGGCGGCCTGTACAATGAGCAGTTCTTC,TRBV20-1,once,TRBJ2-1,.
CASSHDLAGGPEHTDTQYF,TGTGCCAGCAGCCACGATCTAGCGGGGGGGCCGGAGCACACAGATACGCAGTATTTT,TRBV11-2,.,TRBJ2-3,TRBD2
CASSEGTSNQPQHF,TGTGCCAGCAGCGAAGGAACAAGCAATCAGCCCCAGCATTTT,TRBV7-2,.,TRBJ1-5,.
CASSDFPGQGIHGYGYTF,TGTGCCAGCAGCGATTTCCCGGGACAGGGGATCCATGGCTATGGCTACACCTTC,TRBV25-1,.,TRBJ1-2,TRBD1
CSARAIWRPQHF,TGCAGTGCTAGAGCCATATGGAGGCCCCAGCATTTT,TRBV20-1,.,TRBJ1-5,.
CASSPPGGPRSYNEQFF,TGTGCCAGCAGCCCCCCCGGCGGGCCTCGCTCCTACAATGAGCAGTTCTTC,TRBV7-2,.,TRBJ2-1,.
CASSEGTGGPADTQYF,TGTGCCAGCAGTGAAGGGACGGGGGGGCCGGCAGATACGCAGTATTTT,TRBV2,.,TRBJ2-3,TRBD2
CASRERTSGGVLGETQYF,TGTGCCAGCAGGGAAAGGACTAGCGGGGGGGTCTTAGGAGAGACCCAGTACTTC,TRBV6-1,.,TRBJ2-5,TRBD2
CSARYIIEGSYEQYF,TGCAGTGCCCGTTATATAATTGAGGGTTCCTACGAGCAGTACTTC,TRBV20-1,once,TRBJ2-7,.
CSARVEQGLGETQYF,TGCAGTGCTAGGGTAGAACAGGGTTTAGGGGAGACCCAGTACTTC,TRBV20-1,.,TRBJ2-5,.
CASTRGGTGLKTQYF,TGTGCCAGCACCCGCGGAGGGACAGGGCTTAAGACCCAGTACTTC,TRBV6-2/TRBV6-3,.,TRBJ2-5,TRBD1
CASSQTGVEAFF,TGTGCCAGCAGCCAAACAGGGGTTGAAGCTTTCTTT,TRBV7-2,few,TRBJ1-1,TRBD1
CASRGTGRTYEQYF,TGTGCCAGCAGGGGGACAGGGAGGACCTACGAGCAGTACTTC,TRBV2,many,TRBJ2-7,TRBD1
CASSHSGTGGRNNEQFF,TGTGCCAGCAGTCACTCCGGGACAGGGGGCAGGAACAATGAGCAGTTCTTC,TRBV6-6,.,TRBJ2-1,TRBD1
CASSYVDSPLHF,TGTGCCAGCAGTTACGTGGACTCACCCCTCCACTTT,TRBV6-2/TRBV6-3,.,TRBJ1-6,.
CASGDRLNYGYTF,TGTGCCAGCGGGGACAGGCTTAACTATGGCTACACCTTC,TRBV27,.,TRBJ1-2,TRBD1
CASSPRGRGTEQFF,TGTGCCAGCAGTCCCCGGGGGCGCGGGACTGAGCAGTTCTTC,TRBV6-1,.,TRBJ2-1,.
CATSRDNRGRSNYGYTF,TGTGCCACCAGCAGAGATAACCGGGGCCGAAGTAACTATGGCTACACCTTC,TRBV15,.,TRBJ1-2,.
CASSPRTSGGAVIDTQYF,TGTGCCAGCAGCCCCAGGACTAGCGGGGGGGCCGTAATAGATACGCAGTATTTT,TRBV7-9,once,TRBJ2-3,TRBD2
CASSSGDEGLAGVDTQYF,TGCGCCAGCAGCTCAGGCGACGAGGGACTAGCGGGTGTAGATACGCAGTATTTT,TRBV5-1,.,TRBJ2-3,TRBD2
CSAHYSYNEQFF,TGCAGCGCCCATTACTCCTACAATGAGCAGTTCTTC,TRBV20-1,.,TRBJ2-1,.
CASSLSGDGGGDGYTF,TGTGCCAGCAGCTTATCTGGGGATGGTGGGGGTGATGGCTACACCTTC,TRBV7-9,.,TRBJ1-2,.
CASSQPVTGLNTGELFF,TGTGCCAGCAGCCAACCGGTCACAGGGTTGAACACCGGGGAGCTGTTTTTT,TRBV14,.,TRBJ2-2,.
CASSFIRNPSTDTQYF,TGTGCCAGCAGCTTTATTAGGAACCCTAGCACAGATACGCAGTATTTT,TRBV14,.,TRBJ2-3,.
CASSFRTSGGLSSYNEQFF,TGTGCCAGCAGTTTCCGGACTAGCGGGGGGCTCAGCTCCTACAATGAGCAGTTCTTC,TRBV6-2/TRBV6-3,.,TRBJ2-1,TRBD2
CASSQEGGGAADTQYF,TGCGCCAGCAGCCAAGAAGGCGGGGGGGCTGCAGATACGCAGTATTTT,TRBV4-3,few,TRBJ2-3,TRBD2
CSARETGTGDHEQYF,TGCAGTGCTAGAGAGACCGGGACAGGGGACCACGAGCAGTACTTC,TRBV20-1,few,TRBJ2-7,TRBD1
CASSLVIGDVGNEQFF,TGTGCCAGCAGTTTAGTTATAGGGGATGTTGGGAATGAGCAGTTCTTC,TRBV27,.,TRBJ2-1,.
CASSQDTLGQGIEETQYF,TGTGCCAGCAGCCAAGATACGTTGGGACAGGGGATTGAAGAGACCCAGTACTTC,TRBV4-2,.,TRBJ2-5,TRBD1
CASRARQVRNQPQHF,TGTGCCAGCAGGGCCAGACAGGTTCGCAATCAGCCCCAGCATTTT,TRBV6-1,once,TRBJ1-5,.
CASSYDSGGNEQFF,TGTGCCAGCAGTTACGACAGCGGGGGTAATGAGCAGTTCTTC,TRBV6-6,.,TRBJ2-1,TRBD2
CASRITEGWQFF,TGTGCCAGCAGGATAACAGAGGGGTGGCAGTTCTTC,TRBV6-2/TRBV6-3,.,TRBJ2-1,.
CAIMDRPGHEQYF,TGTGCCATCATGGACAGGCCAGGCCACGAGCAGTACTTC,TRBV6-2/TRBV6-3,few,TRBJ2-7,TRBD1
CASSARWGGRPGNTIYF,TGCGCCAGCAGCGCCCGATGGGGGGGTCGTCCTGGAAACACCATATATTTT,TRBV4-3,many,TRBJ1-3,.
CASSYYQHGPRTGTEAFF,TGTGCCAGCAGTTACTACCAACATGGGCCACGAACGGGCACTGAAGCTTTCTTT,TRBV6-5,.,TRBJ1-1,.
CSPYLSGEETQYF,TGCAGTCCTTACCTTAGCGGGGAAGAGACCCAGTACTTC,TRBV20-1,.,TRBJ2-5,TRBD2